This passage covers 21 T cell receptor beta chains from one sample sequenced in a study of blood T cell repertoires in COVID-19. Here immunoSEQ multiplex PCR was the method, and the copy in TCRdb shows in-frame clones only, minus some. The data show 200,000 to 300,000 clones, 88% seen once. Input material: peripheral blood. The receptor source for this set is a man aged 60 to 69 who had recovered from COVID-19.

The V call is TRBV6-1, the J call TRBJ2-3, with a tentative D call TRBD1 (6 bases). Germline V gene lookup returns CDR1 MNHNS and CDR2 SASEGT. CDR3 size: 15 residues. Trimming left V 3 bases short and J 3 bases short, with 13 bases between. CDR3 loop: CASSDTGMGTDTQYF. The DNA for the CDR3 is TGTGCCAGCAGTGATACAGGGATGGGTACAGATACGCAGTATTTT.

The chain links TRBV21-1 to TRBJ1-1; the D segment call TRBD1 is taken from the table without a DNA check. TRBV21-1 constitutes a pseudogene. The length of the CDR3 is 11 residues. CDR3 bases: TGTGCCACTGACAGTAACACTGAAGCTTTCTTT. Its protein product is CATDSNTEAFF.

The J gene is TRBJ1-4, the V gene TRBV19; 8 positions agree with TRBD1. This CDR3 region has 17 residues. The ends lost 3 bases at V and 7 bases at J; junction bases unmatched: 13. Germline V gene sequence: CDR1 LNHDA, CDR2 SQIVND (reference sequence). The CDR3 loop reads CASSIDRGRPKSEKLFF. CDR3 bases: TGTGCCAGTAGTATCGACAGGGGACGCCCCAAAAGTGAAAAACTGTTTTTT.

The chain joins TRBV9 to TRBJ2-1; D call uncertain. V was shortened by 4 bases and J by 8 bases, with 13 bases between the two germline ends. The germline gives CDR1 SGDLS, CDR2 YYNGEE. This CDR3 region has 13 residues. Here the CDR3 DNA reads TGTGCCAGCAGCTTTCGGGTTGTCGATGAGCAGTTCTTC. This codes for CASSFRVVDEQFF.

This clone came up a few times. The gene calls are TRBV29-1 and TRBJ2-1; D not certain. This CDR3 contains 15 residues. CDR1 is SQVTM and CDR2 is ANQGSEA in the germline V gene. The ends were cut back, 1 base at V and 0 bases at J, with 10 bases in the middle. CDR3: CSVEGKPSSYNEQFF. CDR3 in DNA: TGCAGCGTTGAAGGCAAGCCGAGCTCCTACAATGAGCAGTTCTTC.

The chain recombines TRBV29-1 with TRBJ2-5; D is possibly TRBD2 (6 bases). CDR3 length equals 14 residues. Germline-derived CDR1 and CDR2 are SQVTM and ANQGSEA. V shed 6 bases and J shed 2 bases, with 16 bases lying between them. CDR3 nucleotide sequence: TGCAGCGTCGATTTCGGGGGAGCACAAGAGACCCAGTACTTC. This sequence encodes CSVDFGGAQETQYF.

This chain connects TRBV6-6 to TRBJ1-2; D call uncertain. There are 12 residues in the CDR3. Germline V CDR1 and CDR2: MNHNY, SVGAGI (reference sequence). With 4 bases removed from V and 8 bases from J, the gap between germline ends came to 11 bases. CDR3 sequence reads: CASSFEGLGYTF. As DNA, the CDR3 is TGTGCCAGCAGTTTTGAGGGCTTAGGCTACACCTTC.

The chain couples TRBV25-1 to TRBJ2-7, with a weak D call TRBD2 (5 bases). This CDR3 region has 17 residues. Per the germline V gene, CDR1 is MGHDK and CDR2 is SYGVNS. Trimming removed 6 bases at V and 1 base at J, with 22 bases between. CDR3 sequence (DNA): TGTGCCAGCAGGCGAGGACGGACTGGGCCGGGTTCCTACGAGCAGTACTTC. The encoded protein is CASRRGRTGPGSYEQYF.

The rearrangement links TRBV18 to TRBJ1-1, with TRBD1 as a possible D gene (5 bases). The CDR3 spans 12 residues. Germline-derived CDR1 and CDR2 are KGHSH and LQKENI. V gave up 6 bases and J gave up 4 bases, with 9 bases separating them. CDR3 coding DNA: TGTGCCAGCTCCTCGGGGGGCACTGAAGCTTTCTTT. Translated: CASSSGGTEAFF.

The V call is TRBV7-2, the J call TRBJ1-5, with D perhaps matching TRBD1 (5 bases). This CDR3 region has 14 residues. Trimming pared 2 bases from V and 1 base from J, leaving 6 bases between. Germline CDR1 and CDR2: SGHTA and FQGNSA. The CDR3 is CASSLKGSNQPQHF. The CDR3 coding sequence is TGTGCCAGCAGCTTAAAGGGGAGCAATCAGCCCCAGCATTTT.

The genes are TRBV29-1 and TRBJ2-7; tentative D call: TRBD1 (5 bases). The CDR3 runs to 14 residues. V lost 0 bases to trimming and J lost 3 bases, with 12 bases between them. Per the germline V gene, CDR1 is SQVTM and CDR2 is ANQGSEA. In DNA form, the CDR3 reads TGCAGCGTTGAAGATCGGCAGGGTGTCTACGAGCAGTACTTC. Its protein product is CSVEDRQGVYEQYF.

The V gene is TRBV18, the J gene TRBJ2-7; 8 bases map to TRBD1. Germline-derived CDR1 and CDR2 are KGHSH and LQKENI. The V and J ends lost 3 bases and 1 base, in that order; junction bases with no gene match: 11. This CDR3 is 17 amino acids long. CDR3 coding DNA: TGTGCCAGCTCACCGATAACCGGGACAGGTGGGTCCTACGAGCAGTACTTC. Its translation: CASSPITGTGGSYEQYF.

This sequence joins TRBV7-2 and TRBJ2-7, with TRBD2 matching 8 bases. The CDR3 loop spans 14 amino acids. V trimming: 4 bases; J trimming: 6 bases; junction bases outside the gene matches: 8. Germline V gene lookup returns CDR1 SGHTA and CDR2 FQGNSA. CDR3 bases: TGTGCCAGCAGCTCAGGCCCGGGGGGGCGCGAGCAGTACTTC. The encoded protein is CASSSGPGGREQYF.

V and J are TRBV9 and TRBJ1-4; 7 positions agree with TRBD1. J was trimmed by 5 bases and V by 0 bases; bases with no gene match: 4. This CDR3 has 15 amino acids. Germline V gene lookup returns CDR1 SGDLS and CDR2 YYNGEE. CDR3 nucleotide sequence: TGTGCCAGCAGCGTAGAAGGGGGCCTGAATGAAAAACTGTTTTTT. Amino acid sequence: CASSVEGGLNEKLFF. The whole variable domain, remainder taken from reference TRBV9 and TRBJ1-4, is DSGVTQTPKHLITATGQRVTLRCSPRSGDLSVYWYQQSLDQGLQFLIQYYNGEERAKGNILERFSAQQFPDLHSELNLSSLELGDSALYFCASSVEGGLNEKLFFGSGTQLSVL.

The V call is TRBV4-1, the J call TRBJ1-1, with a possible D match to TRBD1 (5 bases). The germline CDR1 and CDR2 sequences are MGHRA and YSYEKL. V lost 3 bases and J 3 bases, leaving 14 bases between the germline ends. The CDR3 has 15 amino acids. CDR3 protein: CASSQAGGRDTEAFF. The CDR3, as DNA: TGCGCCAGCAGCCAGGCGGGGGGGAGGGACACTGAAGCTTTCTTT.

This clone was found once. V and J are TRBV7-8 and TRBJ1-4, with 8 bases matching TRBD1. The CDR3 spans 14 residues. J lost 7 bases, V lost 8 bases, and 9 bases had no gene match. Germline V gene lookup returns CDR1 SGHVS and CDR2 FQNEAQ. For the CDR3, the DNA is TGTGCCAGCCGGTCAGGGGGCGCAGCTGAAAAACTGTTTTTT. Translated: CASRSGGAAEKLFF.

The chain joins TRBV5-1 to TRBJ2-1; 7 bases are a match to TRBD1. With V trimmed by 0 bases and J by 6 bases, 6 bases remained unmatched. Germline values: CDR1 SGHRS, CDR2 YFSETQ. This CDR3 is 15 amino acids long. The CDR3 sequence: CASSLGQGRGNEQFF. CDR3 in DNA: TGCGCCAGCAGCTTGGGACAGGGAAGAGGCAATGAGCAGTTCTTC.

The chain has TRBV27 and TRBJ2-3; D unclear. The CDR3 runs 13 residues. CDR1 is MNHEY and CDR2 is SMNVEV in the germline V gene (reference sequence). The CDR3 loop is CATRHTGTDTQYF. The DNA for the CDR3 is TGTGCGACCCGTCATACAGGCACAGATACGCAGTATTTT.

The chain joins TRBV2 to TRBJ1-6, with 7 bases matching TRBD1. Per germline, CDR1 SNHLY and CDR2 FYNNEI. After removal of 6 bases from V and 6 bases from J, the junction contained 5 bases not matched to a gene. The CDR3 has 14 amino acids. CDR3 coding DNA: TGTGCCAGCAGCAGACAGGGCGGTAATTCACCCCTCCACTTT. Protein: CASSRQGGNSPLHF.

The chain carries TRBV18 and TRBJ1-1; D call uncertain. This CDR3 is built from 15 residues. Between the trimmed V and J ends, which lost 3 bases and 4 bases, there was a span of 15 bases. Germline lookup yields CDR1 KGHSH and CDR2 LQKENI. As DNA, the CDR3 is TGTGCCAGCTCACCGAAGCTAACGACGGGCACTGAAGCTTTCTTT. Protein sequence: CASSPKLTTGTEAFF.

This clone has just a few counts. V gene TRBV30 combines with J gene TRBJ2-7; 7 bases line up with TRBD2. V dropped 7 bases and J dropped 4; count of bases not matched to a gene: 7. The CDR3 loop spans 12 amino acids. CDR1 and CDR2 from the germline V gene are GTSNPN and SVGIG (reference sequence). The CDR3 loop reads CASNQGGYEQYF. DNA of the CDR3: TGTGCCTCTAACCAGGGAGGGTACGAGCAGTACTTC.